This entry is about one T cell receptor (beta chain). A few counts support this clone. Its antigen is unknown. Base qualities are not at hand, and no much larger clone is one base apart. The data were obtained in a study of beta chain features in type 1 diabetes (dated by TCRdb to between 2018 and 2020). Regarding the complete study: No differences in mean age, gender distribution, total cell number or subset yield were found between patients and healthy donors. The study compared TCRB repertoires of sorted circulating CD4+ T cell subsets between recently diagnosed type 1 diabetes patients and matched healthy donors. Regulatory and stem cell-like memory subsets were isolated from only 8 patients and roughly eight healthy donors, whereas naive and central memory subsets came from all 28 donors. Across all samples, some 100,000,000 sorted cells were examined, and cell number per subset correlated strongly with RNA yield.

All of the isolated RNA was reverse transcribed with the High Capacity cDNA Reverse Transcription Kit, so expressed TCRB transcripts were sequenced. Naive, central memory and regulatory T cell samples underwent deep immunoSEQ sequencing, averaging about 3.5 million total reads per sample. After sorted cells were lysed in RLT buffer, RNA was extracted with DNase-treated RNeasy Micro or Mini kits, with the choice depending on cell number. Each cell subset was processed separately to prevent cross-contamination, with patient and healthy donor samples processed together. The immunoSEQ multiplex PCR was used to amplify TCRB sequences from cDNA, generating 87-bp fragments that spanned the CDR3 region. Sequencing of the amplicons was performed on the Illumina HiSeq platform. The authors processed their data as follows. Synthetic template baselines were used to correct PCR bias computationally, reads within Hamming distance 2 were collapsed, and singletons that could not be merged were discarded. Reads were aligned against IMGT so that V, D and J genes, CDR3 length and insertions or deletions at six rearrangement sites could be assigned. Within each subset, clonotype counts were normalized to sorted cell number, and only after that were true diversity and Gini coefficients computed with the tcR R package. Repertoire sharing was quantified using the overlap coefficient calculated on TCRB nucleotide sequences. Out-of-frame TCRB sequences from naive cells were analyzed to stand in for the pre-selection repertoire. The source is immuneACCESS, and TCRdb retained only in-frame sequences with V and J called. Part of the clones is not carried over; for the studies checked, unresolved V genes explain less than half of this, and the remainder is unexplained. The D gene and trimming were derived from the DNA, and the V and J assignments and clone size from that table. The sample table holds around 300,000 clones, of which approximately 11% were seen once. The top ten hold 0.015% of the sample.

Each donor gave one peripheral blood draw, roughly 0.11 L on average, collected into heparinised tubes. A BD FACSAria II and a panel including CD45RO, CCR7, CD25, CD127, CD95 and CD27 were used to sort naive, central memory, regulatory and stem cell-like memory CD4+ T cells. Every sorted population had a purity above 95%. PBMCs were isolated right away by Lymphoprep density gradient centrifugation and were stained directly, without culture. So that batch effects would be minimized, each experiment stained and sorted samples in pairs, pairing one healthy donor with one patient. General findings and caveats noted by the study authors: Because cDNA was sequenced instead of genomic DNA, activated cells with high expression could be over-represented, although the groups did not differ in activation or CD3 levels. PCR may preferentially amplify shorter templates, but because patient and control samples were amplified and corrected together, any resulting skew would affect both groups equally. The naive, central memory and regulatory TCRB repertoires appeared to resemble one another more closely among patients than among healthy donors. Fewer insertions and more nucleotide deletions at VDJ recombination sites were observed in patients with type 1 diabetes, implying thymic rearrangement abnormalities. Type 1 diabetes patients showed a moderate but significant shortening of TCRB CDR3 length in all four CD4+ subsets. HLA sub-analyses involved small numbers of individuals, so any influence of HLA type on TCRB rearrangement remained unresolved.

V is pruned by 0 bases and J by 8 bases, leaving 5 bases of the junction without a gene match. The CDR3 contains 16 residues, cysteine and phenylalanine counted. The kept DNA is CDR3 alone, 48 bases in frame from the first base. The germline V gene sets CDR1 to LGHNA and CDR2 to YSLEER. The receptor was derived from a woman in her 30s in good health. Sequencing was performed on naive CD4+ T cells from blood. Read against the paper, the sample's cell subset or site label means: true naive CD4+ T cells. The rearranged chain carries TRBV4-3 and TRBJ2-1; 12 central nucleotides agree with TRBD2. The CDR3 in this case is CASSQEGLAGRDEQFF. The DNA sequence follows: TGCGCCAGCAGCCAAGAAGGACTAGCGGGAAGAGATGAGCAGTTCTTC.